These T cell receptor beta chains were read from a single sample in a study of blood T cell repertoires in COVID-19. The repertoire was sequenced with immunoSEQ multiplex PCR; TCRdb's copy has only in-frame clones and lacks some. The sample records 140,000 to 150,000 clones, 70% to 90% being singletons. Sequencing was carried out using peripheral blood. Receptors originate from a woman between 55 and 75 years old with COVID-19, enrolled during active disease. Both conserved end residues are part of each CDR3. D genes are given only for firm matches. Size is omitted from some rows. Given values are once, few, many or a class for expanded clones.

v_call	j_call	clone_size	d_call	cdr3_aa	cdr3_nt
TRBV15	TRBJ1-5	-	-	CATSRAAHGNQPQHF	TGTGCCACCAGCAGAGCCGCACATGGTAATCAGCCCCAGCATTTT
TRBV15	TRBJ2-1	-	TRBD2	CATSRPGTSGGANEQFF	TGTGCCACCAGCAGACCCGGGACTAGCGGGGGGGCGAATGAGCAGTTCTTC
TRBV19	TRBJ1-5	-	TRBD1	CASSDRGGQPQHF	TGTGCCAGTAGTGACAGGGGTGGTCAGCCCCAGCATTTT
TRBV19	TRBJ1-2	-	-	CASRTDIPPGYGYTF	TGTGCCAGTAGGACGGACATCCCGCCCGGCTATGGCTACACCTTC
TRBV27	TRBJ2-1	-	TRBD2	CASSFLAGAGIEQFF	TGTGCCAGCAGTTTCCTAGCGGGGGCCGGTATTGAGCAGTTCTTC
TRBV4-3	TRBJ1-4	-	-	CASSQGAAATNEKLFF	TGCGCCAGCAGCCAAGGGGCAGCAGCAACTAATGAAAAACTGTTTTTT
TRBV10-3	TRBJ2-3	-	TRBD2	CAITPQIAGVTDTQYF	TGTGCCATCACCCCCCAAATAGCGGGGGTCACAGATACGCAGTATTTT
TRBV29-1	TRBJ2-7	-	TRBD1	CSVWASGTGVYEQYF	TGCAGCGTTTGGGCCTCCGGGACAGGGGTCTACGAGCAGTACTTC
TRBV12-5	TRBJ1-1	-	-	CASGIGTTTGAEAFF	TGTGCTAGTGGAATCGGGACAACCACGGGCGCTGAAGCTTTCTTT
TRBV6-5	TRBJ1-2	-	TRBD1	CASSYSAGGGGYTF	TGTGCCAGCAGTTACTCCGCAGGGGGCGGGGGCTACACCTTC
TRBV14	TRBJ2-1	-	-	CASSQDMGGSYNEQFF	TGTGCCAGCAGCCAAGATATGGGGGGAAGTTACAATGAGCAGTTCTTC
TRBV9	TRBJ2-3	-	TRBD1	CASSGTRGQTYTQYF	TGTGCCAGCAGCGGAACTAGGGGACAGACTTATACGCAGTATTTT
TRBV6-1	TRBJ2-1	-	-	CASSESQNNEQFF	TGTGCCAGCAGTGAAAGTCAGAACAATGAGCAGTTCTTC
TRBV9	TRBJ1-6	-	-	CASSGGAGGLYNSPLHF	TGTGCCAGCAGCGGGGGCGCGGGGGGACTTTATAATTCACCCCTCCACTTT
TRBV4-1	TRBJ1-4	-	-	CASSQDFGGSGAEKLFF	TGCGCCAGCAGCCAAGATTTTGGCGGGAGCGGGGCTGAAAAACTGTTTTTT
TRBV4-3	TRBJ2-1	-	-	CASSQDRGTGGGEQFF	TGCGCCAGCAGCCAAGATAGGGGGACGGGCGGGGGTGAGCAGTTCTTC
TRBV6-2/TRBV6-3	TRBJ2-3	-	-	CASSGHASTDTQYF	TGTGCCAGCAGCGGCCATGCTAGCACAGATACGCAGTATTTT
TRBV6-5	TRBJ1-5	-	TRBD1	CASSDRANSNQPQHF	TGTGCCAGCAGCGACAGGGCCAATAGCAATCAGCCCCAGCATTTT
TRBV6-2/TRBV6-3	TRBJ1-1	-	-	CASSEMGSEAFF	TGTGCCAGCAGCGAAATGGGCTCTGAAGCTTTCTTT
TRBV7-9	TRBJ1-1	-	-	CASSLDQNEAFF	TGTGCCAGCAGCTTAGATCAGAATGAAGCTTTCTTT
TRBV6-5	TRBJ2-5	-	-	CASSYWQQETQYF	TGTGCCAGCAGTTATTGGCAGCAAGAGACCCAGTACTTC
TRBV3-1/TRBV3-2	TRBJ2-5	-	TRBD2	CASSPSGGQETQYF	TGTGCCAGCAGCCCTAGCGGGGGTCAAGAGACCCAGTACTTC
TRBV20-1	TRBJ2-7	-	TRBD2	CSASKLAGVEQYF	TGCAGTGCTAGTAAGCTAGCGGGGGTTGAGCAGTACTTC
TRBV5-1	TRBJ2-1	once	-	CASSLLRGRDEQFF	TGCGCCAGCAGTCTTTTGCGGGGGCGCGATGAGCAGTTCTTC
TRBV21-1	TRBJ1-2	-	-	CASSPPPVSTDYGYTF	TGTGCCAGCAGCCCGCCTCCGGTCTCTACAGACTATGGCTACACCTTC
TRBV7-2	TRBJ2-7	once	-	CASSLTPGAYEQYF	TGTGCCAGCAGCTTAACCCCAGGTGCCTACGAGCAGTACTTC
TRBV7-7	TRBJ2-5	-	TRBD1	CASSFTPGTGRETQYF	TGTGCCAGCAGCTTCACCCCCGGGACAGGGCGAGAGACCCAGTACTTC
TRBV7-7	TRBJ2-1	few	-	CASSLLPATAGLDNEQFF	TGTGCCAGCAGCTTACTTCCCGCCACTGCCGGGTTGGACAATGAGCAGTTCTTC
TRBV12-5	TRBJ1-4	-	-	CASGLVRGRRSEKLFF	TGTGCTAGTGGTTTGGTAAGGGGTAGAAGAAGTGAAAAACTGTTTTTT
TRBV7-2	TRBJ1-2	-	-	CASSLARGAQQNGYTF	TGTGCCAGCAGCTTAGCGCGGGGGGCGCAACAAAATGGCTACACCTTC
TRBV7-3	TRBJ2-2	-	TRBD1	CASSLIQGDTGELFF	TGTGCCAGCAGCTTAATCCAGGGGGACACCGGGGAGCTGTTTTTT
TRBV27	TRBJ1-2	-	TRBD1	CASSTRQGRTANYGYTF	TGTGCCAGCAGTACCCGACAGGGTAGGACAGCTAACTATGGCTACACCTTC
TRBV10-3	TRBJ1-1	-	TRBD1	CAIRRTGMNTEAFF	TGTGCCATCAGACGGACAGGGATGAACACTGAAGCTTTCTTT